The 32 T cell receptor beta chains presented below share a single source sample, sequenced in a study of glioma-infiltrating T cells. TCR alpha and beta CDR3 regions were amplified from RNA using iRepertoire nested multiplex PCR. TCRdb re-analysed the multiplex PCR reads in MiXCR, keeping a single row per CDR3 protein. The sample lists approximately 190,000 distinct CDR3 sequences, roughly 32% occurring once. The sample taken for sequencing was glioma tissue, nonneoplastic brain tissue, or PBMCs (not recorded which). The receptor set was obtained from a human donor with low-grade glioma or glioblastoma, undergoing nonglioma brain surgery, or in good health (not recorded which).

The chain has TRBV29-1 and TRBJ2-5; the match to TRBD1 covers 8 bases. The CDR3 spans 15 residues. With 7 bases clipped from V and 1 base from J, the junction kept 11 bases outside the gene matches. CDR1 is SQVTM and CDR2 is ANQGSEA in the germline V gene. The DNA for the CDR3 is TGCAGCGCCCAATCCCGGGACAGGCGCCAAGAGACCCAGTACTTC. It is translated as CSAQSRDRRQETQYF.

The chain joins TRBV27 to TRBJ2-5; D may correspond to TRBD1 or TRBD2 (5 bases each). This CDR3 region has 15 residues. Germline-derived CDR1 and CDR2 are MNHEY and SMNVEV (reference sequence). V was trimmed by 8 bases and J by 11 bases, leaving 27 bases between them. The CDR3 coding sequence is TGTGCCAGCGGGACCCGGGACGCTTCCTACAATGAGCAGTACTTC. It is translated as CASGTRDASYNEQYF.

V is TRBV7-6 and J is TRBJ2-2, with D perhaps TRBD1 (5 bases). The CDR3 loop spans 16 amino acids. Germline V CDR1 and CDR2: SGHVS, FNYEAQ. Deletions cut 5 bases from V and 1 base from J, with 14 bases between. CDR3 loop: CASSPRQTENTGELFF. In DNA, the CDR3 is TGTGCCAGCAGCCCACGCCAGACAGAGAACACCGGGGAGCTGTTTTTT. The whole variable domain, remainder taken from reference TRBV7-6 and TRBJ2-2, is GAGVSQSPRYKVTKRGQDVALRCDPISGHVSLYWYRQALGQGPEFLTYFNYEAQQDKSGLPNDRFSAERPEGSISTLTIQRTEQRDSAMYRCASSPRQTENTGELFFGEGSRLTVL.

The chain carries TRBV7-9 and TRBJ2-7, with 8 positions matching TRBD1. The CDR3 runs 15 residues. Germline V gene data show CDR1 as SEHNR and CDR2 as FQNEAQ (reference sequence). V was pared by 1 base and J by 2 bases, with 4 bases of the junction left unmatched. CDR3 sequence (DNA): TGTGCCAGCAGCTTAGGACAGGGGTACACCTACGAGCAGTACTTC. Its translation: CASSLGQGYTYEQYF.

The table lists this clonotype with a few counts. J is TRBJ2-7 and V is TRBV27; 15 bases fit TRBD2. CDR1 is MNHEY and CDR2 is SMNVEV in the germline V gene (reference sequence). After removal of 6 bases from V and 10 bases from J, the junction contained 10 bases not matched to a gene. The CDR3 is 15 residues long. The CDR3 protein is CASRPGLAGGLTQYF. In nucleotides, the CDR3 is TGTGCCAGCAGACCCGGACTAGCGGGAGGGCTTACCCAGTACTTC.

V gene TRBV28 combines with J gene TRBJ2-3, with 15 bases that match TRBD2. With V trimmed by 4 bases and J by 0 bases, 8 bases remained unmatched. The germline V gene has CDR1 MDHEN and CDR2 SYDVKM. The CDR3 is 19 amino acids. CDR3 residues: CASSSRLGLAGGSTDTQYF. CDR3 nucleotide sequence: TGTGCCAGCAGTTCCCGGCTAGGACTAGCGGGAGGGAGCACAGATACGCAGTATTTT.

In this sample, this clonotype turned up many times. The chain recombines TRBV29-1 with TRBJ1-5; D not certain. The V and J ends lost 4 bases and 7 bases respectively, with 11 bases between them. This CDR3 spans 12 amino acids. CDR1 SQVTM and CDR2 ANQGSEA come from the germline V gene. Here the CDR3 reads CSVGAGGQPQHF. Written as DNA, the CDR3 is TGCAGCGTTGGAGCGGGTGGGCAGCCCCAGCATTTT.

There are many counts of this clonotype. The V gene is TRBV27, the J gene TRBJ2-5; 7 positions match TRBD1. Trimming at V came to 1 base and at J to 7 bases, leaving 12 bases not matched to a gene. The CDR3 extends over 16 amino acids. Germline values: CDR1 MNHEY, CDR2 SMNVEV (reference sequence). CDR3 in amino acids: CASSLFSTGAPLTQYF. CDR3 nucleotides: TGTGCCAGCAGTTTATTTTCCACAGGGGCCCCGTTGACCCAGTACTTC.

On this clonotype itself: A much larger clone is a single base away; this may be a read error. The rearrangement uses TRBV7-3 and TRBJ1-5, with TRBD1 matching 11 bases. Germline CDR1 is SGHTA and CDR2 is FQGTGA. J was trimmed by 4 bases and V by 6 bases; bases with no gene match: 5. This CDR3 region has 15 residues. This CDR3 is CASSGQGADNQPQHF. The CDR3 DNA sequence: TGTGCCAGCAGTGGACAGGGGGCGGATAATCAGCCCCAGCATTTT.

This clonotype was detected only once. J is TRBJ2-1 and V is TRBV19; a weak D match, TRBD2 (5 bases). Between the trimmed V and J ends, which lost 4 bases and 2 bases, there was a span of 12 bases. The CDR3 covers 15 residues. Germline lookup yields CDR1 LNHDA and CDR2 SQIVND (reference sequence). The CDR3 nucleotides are TGTGCCAGTAGTAGTCTAGCAGACCCCTACAATGAGCAGTTCTTC. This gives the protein CASSSLADPYNEQFF.

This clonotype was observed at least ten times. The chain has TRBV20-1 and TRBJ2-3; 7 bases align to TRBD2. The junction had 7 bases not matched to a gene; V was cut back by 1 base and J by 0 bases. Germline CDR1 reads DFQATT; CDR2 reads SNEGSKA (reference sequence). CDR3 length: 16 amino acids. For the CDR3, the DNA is TGCAGTGCTAGAGCCTTAAAGCGGGGTAGCACAGATACGCAGTATTTT. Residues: CSARALKRGSTDTQYF.

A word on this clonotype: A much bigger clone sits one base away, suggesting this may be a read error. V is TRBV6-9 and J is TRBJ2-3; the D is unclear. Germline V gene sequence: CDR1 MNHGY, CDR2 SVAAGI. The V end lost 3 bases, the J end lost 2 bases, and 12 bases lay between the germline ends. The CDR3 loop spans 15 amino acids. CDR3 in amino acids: CASSYPDRYTDTQYF. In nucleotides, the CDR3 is TGTGCCAGCAGTTACCCTGACCGATACACAGATACGCAGTATTTT.

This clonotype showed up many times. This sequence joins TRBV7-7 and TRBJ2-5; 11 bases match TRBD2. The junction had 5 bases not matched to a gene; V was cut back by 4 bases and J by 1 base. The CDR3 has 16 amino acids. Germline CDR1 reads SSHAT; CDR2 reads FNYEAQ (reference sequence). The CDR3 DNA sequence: TGTGCCAGCAGCTCCTTAGCGGGAGGGATCCAAGAGACCCAGTACTTC. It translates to CASSSLAGGIQETQYF.

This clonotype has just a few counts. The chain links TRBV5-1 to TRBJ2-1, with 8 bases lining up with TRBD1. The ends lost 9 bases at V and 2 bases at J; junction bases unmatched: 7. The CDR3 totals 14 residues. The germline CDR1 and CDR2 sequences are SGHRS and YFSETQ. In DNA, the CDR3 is TGCGCCACCGCTACAGGGGGAACCTACAATGAGCAGTTCTTC. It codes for CATATGGTYNEQFF. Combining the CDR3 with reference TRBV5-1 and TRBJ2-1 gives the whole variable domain KAGVTQTPRYLIKTRGQQVTLSCSPISGHRSVSWYQQTPGQGLQFLFEYFSETQRNKGNFPGRFSGRQFSNSRSEMNVSTLELGDSALYLCATATGGTYNEQFFGPGTRLTVL.

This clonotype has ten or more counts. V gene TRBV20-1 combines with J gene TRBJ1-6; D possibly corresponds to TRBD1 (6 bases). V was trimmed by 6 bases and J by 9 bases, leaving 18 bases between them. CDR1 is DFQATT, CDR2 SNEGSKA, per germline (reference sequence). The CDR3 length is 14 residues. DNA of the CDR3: TGCAGTGCCGAGGCGGGGCAGGGGAGTTCACCCCTCCACTTT. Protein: CSAEAGQGSSPLHF.

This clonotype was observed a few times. Here the CDR3 DNA reads TGCAGCGGAGAAACAGGGATGGAGACCCAGTACTTC. It codes for CSGETGMETQYF. The chain employs TRBV29-1 and TRBJ2-5; TRBD1 might be the D (6 bases). Germline V CDR1 and CDR2: SQVTM, ANQGSEA. This CDR3 has 12 amino acids. The germline V and J ends were trimmed by 7 bases and 5 bases, with 14 bases remaining between them. Variable domain in full (rest from reference TRBV29-1 and TRBJ2-5): SAVISQKPSRDICQRGTSLTIQCQVDSQVTMMFWYRQQPGQSLTLIATANQGSEATYESGFVIDKFPISRPNLTFSTLTVSNMSPEDSSIYLCSGETGMETQYFGPGTRLLVL.

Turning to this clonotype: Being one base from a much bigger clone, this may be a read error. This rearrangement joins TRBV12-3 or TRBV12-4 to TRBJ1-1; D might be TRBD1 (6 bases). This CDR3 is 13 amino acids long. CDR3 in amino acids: CTSTKGGGTEAFF. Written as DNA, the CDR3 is TGTACCAGCACCAAAGGGGGGGGCACTGAAGCTTTCTTT.

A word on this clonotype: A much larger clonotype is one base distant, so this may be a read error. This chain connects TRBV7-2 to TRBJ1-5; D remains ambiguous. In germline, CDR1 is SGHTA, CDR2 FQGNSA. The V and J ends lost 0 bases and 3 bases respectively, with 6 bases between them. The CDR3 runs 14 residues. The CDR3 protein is CASSLADVNQPQHF. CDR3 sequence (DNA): TGTGCCAGCAGCTTAGCTGATGTCAATCAGCCCCAGCATTTT.

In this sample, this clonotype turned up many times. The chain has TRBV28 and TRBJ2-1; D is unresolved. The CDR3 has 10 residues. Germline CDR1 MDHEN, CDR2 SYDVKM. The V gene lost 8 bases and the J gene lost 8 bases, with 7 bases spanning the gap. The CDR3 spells CASGSYEQFF. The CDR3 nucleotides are TGTGCCAGCGGGTCTTATGAGCAGTTCTTC. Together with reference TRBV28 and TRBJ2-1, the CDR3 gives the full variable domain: DVKVTQSSRYLVKRTGEKVFLECVQDMDHENMFWYRQDPGLGLRLIYFSYDVKMKEKGDIPEGYSVSREKKERFSLILESASTNQTSMYLCASGSYEQFFGPGTRLTVL.

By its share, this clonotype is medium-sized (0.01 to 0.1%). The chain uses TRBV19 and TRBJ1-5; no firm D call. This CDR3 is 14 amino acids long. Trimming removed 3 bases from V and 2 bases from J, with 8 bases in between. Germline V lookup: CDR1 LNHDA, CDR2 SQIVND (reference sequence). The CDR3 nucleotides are TGTGCCAGTAGTATTGTGCAGGGCAATCAGCCCCAGCATTTT. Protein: CASSIVQGNQPQHF.

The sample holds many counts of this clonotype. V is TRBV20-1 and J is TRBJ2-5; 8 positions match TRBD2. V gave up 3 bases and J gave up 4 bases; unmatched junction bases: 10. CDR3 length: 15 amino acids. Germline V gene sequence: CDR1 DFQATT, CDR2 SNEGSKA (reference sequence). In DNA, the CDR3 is TGCAGTGCTAGTCTGCGGGAGGTTTTCTCAGAGACCCAGTACTTC. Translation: CSASLREVFSETQYF.

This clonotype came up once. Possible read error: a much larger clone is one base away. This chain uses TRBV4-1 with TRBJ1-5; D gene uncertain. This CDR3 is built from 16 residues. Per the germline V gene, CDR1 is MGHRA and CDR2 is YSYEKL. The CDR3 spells CASSPTPDNSNHPQHF. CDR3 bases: TGCGCCAGCAGTCCCACCCCCGACAATAGCAATCATCCCCAGCATTTT.

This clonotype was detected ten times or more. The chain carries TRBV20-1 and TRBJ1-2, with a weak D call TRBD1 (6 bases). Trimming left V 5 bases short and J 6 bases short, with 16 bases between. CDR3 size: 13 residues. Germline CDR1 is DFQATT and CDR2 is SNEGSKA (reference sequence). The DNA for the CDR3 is TGCAGTGCTCGCACAGGGTCGATGAATGGCTACACCTTC. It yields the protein CSARTGSMNGYTF.

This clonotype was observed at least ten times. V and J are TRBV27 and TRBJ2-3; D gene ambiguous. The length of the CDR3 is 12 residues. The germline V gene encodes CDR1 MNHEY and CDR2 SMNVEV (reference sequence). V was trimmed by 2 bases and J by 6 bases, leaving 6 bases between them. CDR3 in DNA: TGTGCCAGCAGTTTAGGCCGTGATACGCAGTATTTT. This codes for CASSLGRDTQYF.

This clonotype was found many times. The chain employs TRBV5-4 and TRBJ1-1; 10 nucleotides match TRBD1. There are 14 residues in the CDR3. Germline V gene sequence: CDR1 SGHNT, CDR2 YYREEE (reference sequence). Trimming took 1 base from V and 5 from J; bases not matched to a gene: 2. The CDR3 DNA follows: TGTGCCAGCAGCTTGTGGACAGGGGGAACTGAAGCTTTCTTT. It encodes CASSLWTGGTEAFF.

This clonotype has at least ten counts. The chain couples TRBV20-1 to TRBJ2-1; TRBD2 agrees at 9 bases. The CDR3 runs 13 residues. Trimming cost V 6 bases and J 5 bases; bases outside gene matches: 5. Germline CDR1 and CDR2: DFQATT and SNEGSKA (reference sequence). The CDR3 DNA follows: TGCAGTGCCGGGACTAGCAGAGACAATGAGCAGTTCTTC. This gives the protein CSAGTSRDNEQFF.

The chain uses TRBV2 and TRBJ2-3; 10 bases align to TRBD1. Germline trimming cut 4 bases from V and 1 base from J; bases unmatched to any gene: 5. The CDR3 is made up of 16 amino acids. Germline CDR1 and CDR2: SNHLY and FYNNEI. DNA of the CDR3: TGTGCCAGCAGTGCCCGAGGGACAGGGGGCACAGATACGCAGTATTTT. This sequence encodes CASSARGTGGTDTQYF.

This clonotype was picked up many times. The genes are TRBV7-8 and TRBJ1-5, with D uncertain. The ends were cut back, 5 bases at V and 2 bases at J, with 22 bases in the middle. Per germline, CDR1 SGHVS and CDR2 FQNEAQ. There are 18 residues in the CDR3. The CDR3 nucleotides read TGTGCCAGCAGCCCACTTGAGAGTCCGGGAACAGGCAATCAGCCCCAGCATTTT. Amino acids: CASSPLESPGTGNQPQHF.

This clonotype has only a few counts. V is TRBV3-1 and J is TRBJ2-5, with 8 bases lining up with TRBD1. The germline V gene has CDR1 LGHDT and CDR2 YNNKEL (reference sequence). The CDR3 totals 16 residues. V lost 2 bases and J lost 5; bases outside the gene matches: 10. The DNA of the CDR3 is TGTGCCAGCAGCCAACCAGACAGGGGCAGCGGGGAGACCCAGTACTTC. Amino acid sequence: CASSQPDRGSGETQYF.

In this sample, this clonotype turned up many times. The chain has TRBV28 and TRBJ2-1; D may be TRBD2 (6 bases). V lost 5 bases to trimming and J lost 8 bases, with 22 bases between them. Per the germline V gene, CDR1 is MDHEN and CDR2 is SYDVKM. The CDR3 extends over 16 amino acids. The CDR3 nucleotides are TGTGCCAGCAGTCTCCCAAGACTAGAGGGTTACGATGAGCAGTTCTTC. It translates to CASSLPRLEGYDEQFF.

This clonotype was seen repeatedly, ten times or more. The DNA of the CDR3 is TGTGCCAGCAGCCAAGTTAGGGACGTCATCTACACCTTC. This encodes CASSQVRDVIYTF. This rearrangement joins TRBV3-1 to TRBJ1-2; D is perhaps TRBD1 (5 bases). Germline V gene lookup returns CDR1 LGHDT and CDR2 YNNKEL (reference sequence). Trimming pared 1 base from V and 10 bases from J, leaving 13 bases between. This CDR3 is 13 amino acids long.

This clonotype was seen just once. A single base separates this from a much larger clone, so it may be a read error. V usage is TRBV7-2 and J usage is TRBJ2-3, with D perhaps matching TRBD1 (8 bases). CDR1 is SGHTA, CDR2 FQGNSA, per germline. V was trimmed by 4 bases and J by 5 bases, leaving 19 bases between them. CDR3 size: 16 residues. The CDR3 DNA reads TGTGCCAGCAGCTACTACAGGGGGGGGGACAAAGATACGCAGTATTTT. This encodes CASSYYRGGDKDTQYF.